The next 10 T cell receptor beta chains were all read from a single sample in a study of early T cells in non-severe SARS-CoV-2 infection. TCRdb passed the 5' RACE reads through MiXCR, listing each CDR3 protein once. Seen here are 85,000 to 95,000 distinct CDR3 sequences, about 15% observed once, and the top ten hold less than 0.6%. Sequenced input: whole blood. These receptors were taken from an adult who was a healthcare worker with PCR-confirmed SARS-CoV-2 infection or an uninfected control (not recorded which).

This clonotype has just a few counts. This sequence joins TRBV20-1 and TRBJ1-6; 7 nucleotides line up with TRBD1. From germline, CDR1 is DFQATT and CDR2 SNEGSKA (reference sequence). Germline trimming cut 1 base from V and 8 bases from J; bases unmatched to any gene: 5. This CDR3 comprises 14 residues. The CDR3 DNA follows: TGCAGTGCTAGAGTCGGACAGGCAGATTCACCCCTCCACTTT. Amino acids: CSARVGQADSPLHF.

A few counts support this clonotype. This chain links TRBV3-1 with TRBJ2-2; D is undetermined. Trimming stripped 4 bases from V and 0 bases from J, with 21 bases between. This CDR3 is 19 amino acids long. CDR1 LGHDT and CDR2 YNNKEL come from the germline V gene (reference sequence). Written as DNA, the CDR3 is TGTGCCAGCAGCCCCAAACTCTTCCCGGGCCGCGCGAACACCGGGGAGCTGTTTTTT. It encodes CASSPKLFPGRANTGELFF.

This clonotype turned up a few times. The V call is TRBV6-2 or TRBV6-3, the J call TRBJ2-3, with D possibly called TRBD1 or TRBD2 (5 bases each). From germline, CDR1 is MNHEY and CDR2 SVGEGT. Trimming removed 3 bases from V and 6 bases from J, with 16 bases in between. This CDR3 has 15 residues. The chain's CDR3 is CASSYRGRPLDTQYF. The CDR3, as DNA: TGTGCCAGCAGTTATCGGGGCAGGCCCCTGGATACGCAGTATTTT.

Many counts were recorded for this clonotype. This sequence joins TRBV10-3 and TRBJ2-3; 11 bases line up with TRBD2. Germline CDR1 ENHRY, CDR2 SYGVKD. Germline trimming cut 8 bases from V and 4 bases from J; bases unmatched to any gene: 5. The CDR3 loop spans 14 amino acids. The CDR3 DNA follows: TGTGCCATCGGAACTAGCGGGGGAGCAGATACGCAGTATTTT. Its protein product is CAIGTSGGADTQYF.

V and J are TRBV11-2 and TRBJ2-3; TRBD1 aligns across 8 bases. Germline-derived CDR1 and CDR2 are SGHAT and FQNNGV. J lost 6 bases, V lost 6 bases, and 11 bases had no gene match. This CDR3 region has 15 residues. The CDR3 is CASRHPGGALDTQYF. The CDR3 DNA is TGTGCCAGCAGGCATCCAGGGGGCGCGTTGGATACGCAGTATTTT.

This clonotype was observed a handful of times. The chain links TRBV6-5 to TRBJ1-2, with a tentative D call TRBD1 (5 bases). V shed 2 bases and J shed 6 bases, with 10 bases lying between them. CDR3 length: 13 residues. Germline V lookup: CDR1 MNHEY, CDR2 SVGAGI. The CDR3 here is CASSYKGKDGYTF. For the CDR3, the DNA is TGTGCCAGCAGTTACAAGGGGAAGGATGGCTACACCTTC.

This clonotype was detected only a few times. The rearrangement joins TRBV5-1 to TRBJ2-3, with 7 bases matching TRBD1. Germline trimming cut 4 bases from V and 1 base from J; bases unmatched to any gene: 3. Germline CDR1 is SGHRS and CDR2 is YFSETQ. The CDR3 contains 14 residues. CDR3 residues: CASSRGQGTDTQYF. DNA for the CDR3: TGCGCCAGCAGCAGAGGACAGGGCACAGATACGCAGTATTTT.

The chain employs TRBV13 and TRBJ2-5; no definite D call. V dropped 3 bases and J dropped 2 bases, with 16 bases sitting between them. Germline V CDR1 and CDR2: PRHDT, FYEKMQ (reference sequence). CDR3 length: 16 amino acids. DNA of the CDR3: TGTGCCAGCAGCTTGACTGTTTCTTTTGCTCAAGAGACCCAGTACTTC. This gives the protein CASSLTVSFAQETQYF.

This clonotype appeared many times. The CDR3 DNA is TGTGCCAGCGGGAAGGGGAACAATCAAGAGACCCAGTACTTC. Protein sequence: CASGKGNNQETQYF. The V and J genes are TRBV6-6 and TRBJ2-5; maybe TRBD1 (5 bases). The germline V gene has CDR1 MNHNY and CDR2 SVGAGI (reference sequence). CDR3 length: 14 residues. The germline V and J ends were trimmed by 8 bases and 2 bases, with 15 bases remaining between them.

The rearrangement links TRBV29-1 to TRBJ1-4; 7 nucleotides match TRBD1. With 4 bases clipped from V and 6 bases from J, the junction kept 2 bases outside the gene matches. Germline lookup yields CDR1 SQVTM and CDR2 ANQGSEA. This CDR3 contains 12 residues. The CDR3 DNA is TGCAGCGTTGTTGGGACAGATGAAAAACTGTTTTTT. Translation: CSVVGTDEKLFF.